The 31 T cell receptor beta chains in this list originate from one sample, sequenced in a study of shared clonotypes between healthy human individuals (TCRdb year 2020). Library method: the immunoSEQ multiplex PCR assay. Here the immuneACCESS table is served through TCRdb, limited to in-frame sequences with V and J called. Missing clones are a known gap in these copies; in checked studies unresolved V genes cover under half, and the rest lacks a known reason. This sample lists about 1 million clones; around 74% were detected once. In total, the top ten clones hold approximately 1.5% of the sample. The sequencing sample was made of memory CD4+ T cells sorted from blood. This specimen's cell subset or site label, per the study, means: CD45RA-negative fraction. The source is a man aged 18 to 29 in good health.

For the CDR3, the DNA is TGTGCCAGCAGCTTTGAGGAGGGGGGGAGGCTCGGCCGACGGGAGACCCAGTACTTC. This encodes CASSFEEGGRLGRRETQYF. V is TRBV5-6 and J is TRBJ2-5; a possible D gene is TRBD2 (7 bases). Germline lookup yields CDR1 SGHDT and CDR2 YYEEEE. The CDR3 contains 19 residues. Between the trimmed V and J ends, which lost 2 bases and 5 bases, there was a span of 28 bases.

The chain has TRBV28 and TRBJ1-3; perhaps TRBD1 as D (6 bases). Germline lookup yields CDR1 MDHEN and CDR2 SYDVKM. The CDR3 is 17 residues long. V gave up 5 bases and J gave up 2 bases, with 19 bases separating them. CDR3 in amino acids: CASSRYPQGITGNTIYF. CDR3 sequence (DNA): TGTGCCAGCAGTCGTTATCCACAGGGTATTACTGGAAACACCATATATTTT.

This clone was seen a handful of times. V usage is TRBV5-1 and J usage is TRBJ1-1, with TRBD1 identical over 10 bases. CDR1 and CDR2 from the germline V gene are SGHRS and YFSETQ. This CDR3 region has 18 residues. V shed 5 bases, J shed 4 bases, and the junction held 17 bases outside the gene matches. The CDR3 spells CASRPGQGTFNEVTEAFF. Here the CDR3 DNA reads TGCGCCAGCAGGCCGGGACAGGGGACTTTTAACGAGGTCACTGAAGCTTTCTTT.

The rearrangement joins TRBV5-8 to TRBJ2-7; 7 bases map to TRBD1. CDR3 length: 15 amino acids. V was pared by 4 bases and J by 4 bases, with 11 bases of the junction left unmatched. CDR1 and CDR2 (germline): SGHTS, YDEGEE. The CDR3 spells CASSRSRDSIYEQYF. The CDR3 DNA sequence: TGTGCCAGCAGCCGAAGCCGGGACAGTATTTACGAGCAGTACTTC.

The genes are TRBV11-2 and TRBJ2-1; 9 bases agree with TRBD1. V was clipped by 6 bases and J by 3 bases; unmatched bases: 3. In germline, CDR1 is SGHAT, CDR2 FQNNGV. The CDR3 has 14 amino acids. The chain's CDR3 is CASSRGQGYNEQFF. CDR3 nucleotides: TGTGCCAGCAGTAGGGGACAGGGCTACAATGAGCAGTTCTTC.

The chain employs TRBV29-1 and TRBJ2-7; 7 nucleotides align to TRBD1. CDR1 and CDR2 (germline): SQVTM, ANQGSEA. After removal of 5 bases from V and 4 bases from J, the junction contained 11 bases not matched to a gene. This CDR3 spans 14 amino acids. DNA for the CDR3: TGCAGCGTTCGGACCGCCGGGACAGTTTACGAGCAGTACTTC. As protein: CSVRTAGTVYEQYF.

The rearrangement joins TRBV7-2 to TRBJ2-5; D uncertain. The V end was cut by 2 bases, the J end by 1 base, with 5 bases between. The CDR3 extends over 13 amino acids. CDR1 is SGHTA and CDR2 is FQGNSA in the germline V gene. The CDR3 DNA reads TGTGCCAGCAGCTTAAATCCCCAAGAGACCCAGTACTTC. It yields the protein CASSLNPQETQYF.

This chain links TRBV15 with TRBJ2-7, with D perhaps matching TRBD1 or TRBD2 (5 bases each). Germline CDR1 is LNHNV and CDR2 is YYDKDF (reference sequence). V lost 3 bases, J lost 1 base, and 16 bases lay in between. The CDR3 length is 16 residues. CDR3 residues: CATSRGRGEGSYEQYF. CDR3 bases: TGTGCCACCAGCAGGGGACGGGGAGAGGGTTCCTACGAGCAGTACTTC. The complete variable domain, with remaining parts taken from reference TRBV15 and TRBJ2-7, reads DAMVIQNPRYQVTQFGKPVTLSCSQTLNHNVMYWYQQKSSQAPKLLFHYYDKDFNNEADTPDNFQSRRPNTSFCFLDIRSPGLGDTAMYLCATSRGRGEGSYEQYFGPGTRLTVT.

The V call is TRBV5-4, the J call TRBJ2-3, with a possible D match to TRBD2 (6 bases). V was shortened by 7 bases and J by 1 base, with 10 bases between the two germline ends. The germline CDR1 and CDR2 sequences are SGHNT and YYREEE (reference sequence). The CDR3 is made up of 13 amino acids. The CDR3 DNA reads TGTGCCAGCGGCACGGGGGGCACAGATACGCAGTATTTT. Amino acid sequence: CASGTGGTDTQYF.

The gene calls are TRBV7-9 and TRBJ2-3; 7 nucleotides align to TRBD2. V dropped 0 bases and J dropped 2; count of bases not matched to a gene: 5. The CDR3 is 16 residues long. The V gene's germline CDR1 is SEHNR and CDR2 FQNEAQ (reference sequence). CDR3 amino acids: CASSLAASGVTDTQYF. The CDR3 DNA reads as TGTGCCAGCAGCTTAGCGGCTAGCGGAGTCACAGATACGCAGTATTTT.

Concerning this clone itself: With only one base between it and a far larger clone, this is likely a read error. This CDR3 is also generated by other DNA sequences in the sample. The V gene is TRBV11-2, the J gene TRBJ1-4, with 7 bases fitting TRBD1. Losses at the gene ends were 5 bases for V and 4 bases for J; bases not matched to a gene: 4. This CDR3 has 14 residues. Germline loops: CDR1 SGHAT, CDR2 FQNNGV. CDR3 DNA: TGTGCCAGCAGCCGGGGACAGATTAATGAAAAACTGTTTTTT. This sequence encodes CASSRGQINEKLFF.

This clone was seen once. The gene calls are TRBV27 and TRBJ2-3; 8 nucleotides agree with TRBD2. V lost 5 bases, J lost 1 base, and 5 bases stayed unmatched. The CDR3 runs 15 residues. Germline V gene sequence: CDR1 MNHEY, CDR2 SMNVEV (reference sequence). CDR3 region: CASSQGAGGTDTQYF. DNA for the CDR3: TGTGCCAGCAGTCAAGGAGCGGGGGGCACAGATACGCAGTATTTT.

The chain recombines TRBV10-3 with TRBJ2-3, with D perhaps matching TRBD2 (6 bases). V was cut by 6 bases and J by 2 bases, with 15 bases left in between. The CDR3 is 15 amino acids. Germline-derived CDR1 and CDR2 are ENHRY and SYGVKD. In DNA form, the CDR3 reads TGTGCCATCAGGCCAGGAGGGACTTACACAGATACGCAGTATTTT. This sequence encodes CAIRPGGTYTDTQYF.

The chain is built from TRBV19 and TRBJ2-7, with 13 bases aligning to TRBD2. The CDR3 covers 15 residues. The V gene's germline CDR1 is LNHDA and CDR2 SQIVND (reference sequence). With V trimmed by 4 bases and J by 3 bases, 3 bases remained unmatched. CDR3 coding DNA: TGTGCCAGTAGTAGGGGGACTAGCGGGATCTACGAGCAGTACTTC. Its translation is CASSRGTSGIYEQYF.

The chain carries TRBV5-1 and TRBJ2-7; 7 positions match TRBD1. The CDR3 is made up of 16 amino acids. V lost 4 bases to trimming and J lost 1 base; unmatched junction nucleotides: 11. CDR1 and CDR2 (germline): SGHRS, YFSETQ. CDR3 residues: CASSPDDRARSYEQYF. The CDR3 DNA sequence: TGCGCCAGCAGCCCGGATGACAGGGCACGTTCCTACGAGCAGTACTTC.

V is TRBV15 and J is TRBJ1-1, with 10 positions matching TRBD1. With V trimmed by 0 bases and J by 6 bases, 10 bases remained unmatched. The germline V gene encodes CDR1 LNHNV and CDR2 YYDKDF (reference sequence). There are 17 residues in the CDR3. In DNA, the CDR3 is TGTGCCACCAGCAGAGATAGGGGGGGACAGGGGATCGCTGAAGCTTTCTTT. It translates to CATSRDRGGQGIAEAFF.

The chain joins TRBV5-4 to TRBJ2-3; D is ambiguous. Trimming removed 2 bases from V and 0 bases from J, with 7 bases in between. The germline V gene encodes CDR1 SGHNT and CDR2 YYREEE (reference sequence). The CDR3 covers 14 residues. CDR3 in amino acids: CASSFRESTDTQYF. The CDR3 DNA reads TGTGCCAGCAGCTTTAGGGAAAGCACAGATACGCAGTATTTT.

The chain carries TRBV7-6 and TRBJ1-6; D remains unclear. V shed 3 bases and J shed 13 bases, with 13 bases lying between them. This CDR3 is built from 13 residues. Germline V gene lookup returns CDR1 SGHVS and CDR2 FNYEAQ. Written as DNA, the CDR3 is TGTGCCAGCAGCTTGAACACCTACTCGCCCCTCCACTTT. Translated: CASSLNTYSPLHF.

This rearrangement joins TRBV18 to TRBJ2-7; 9 bases agree with TRBD2. This CDR3 is 15 amino acids long. The germline V gene has CDR1 KGHSH and CDR2 LQKENI. The ends lost 6 bases at V and 2 bases at J; junction bases unmatched: 8. The CDR3 region has the DNA TGTGCCAGCTCGCTGACTAGCGGCAGTGCCTACGAGCAGTACTTC. This sequence encodes CASSLTSGSAYEQYF.

This chain links TRBV5-4 with TRBJ2-5, with 10 bases identical to TRBD1. The CDR3 extends over 14 amino acids. V gave up 4 bases and J gave up 5 bases; unmatched junction bases: 5. Germline V gene sequence: CDR1 SGHNT, CDR2 YYREEE (reference sequence). CDR3 nucleotides: TGTGCCAGCAGCGCGGACAGGGGGTGGGAGACCCAGTACTTC. Protein: CASSADRGWETQYF.

As to this clone: Within the sample, other DNA sequences also encode this same CDR3. The gene calls are TRBV5-1 and TRBJ1-5; D unclear. Germline lookup yields CDR1 SGHRS and CDR2 YFSETQ. V gave up 0 bases and J gave up 1 base, with 8 bases separating them. The CDR3 has 15 residues. This chain's CDR3 is CASSLEGRSNQPQHF. The CDR3 region has the DNA TGCGCCAGCAGCTTGGAAGGGAGAAGCAATCAGCCCCAGCATTTT.

This chain uses TRBV11-2 with TRBJ2-5, with 7 positions matching TRBD2. V trimming: 5 bases; J trimming: 3 bases; junction bases outside the gene matches: 12. The CDR3 extends over 16 amino acids. The germline CDR1 and CDR2 sequences are SGHAT and FQNNGV. In DNA, the CDR3 is TGTGCCAGCAGCCTCTATCGCGGGAGTCAGGAAGAGACCCAGTACTTC. Translating gives CASSLYRGSQEETQYF.

This clone has more than one count but fewer than ten. The chain has TRBV27 and TRBJ2-5; D is perhaps TRBD1 (6 bases). The CDR3 is 14 amino acids. Germline values: CDR1 MNHEY, CDR2 SMNVEV (reference sequence). Trimming removed 3 bases at V and 4 bases at J, with 12 bases between. CDR3 DNA sequence: TGTGCCAGCAGTTTTGGGCAGGGGACAGAGACCCAGTACTTC. Residues: CASSFGQGTETQYF.

V usage is TRBV28 and J usage is TRBJ2-7, with 10 bases that match TRBD2. V shed 4 bases, J shed 5 bases, and the junction held 11 bases outside the gene matches. There are 16 residues in the CDR3. Germline CDR1 reads MDHEN; CDR2 reads SYDVKM. This CDR3 reads CASSSLQRGGLDEQYF. The CDR3 DNA sequence: TGTGCCAGCAGTTCCCTTCAGCGGGGGGGCCTTGACGAGCAGTACTTC.

The CDR3 DNA reads as TGTGCCAGTAGTGGTTGGACAGGTTACGAGCAGTACTTC. Its protein product is CASSGWTGYEQYF. The rearrangement joins TRBV19 to TRBJ2-7, with 7 bases matching TRBD1. Germline CDR1 LNHDA, CDR2 SQIVND (reference sequence). V lost 5 bases to trimming and J lost 4 bases; unmatched junction nucleotides: 5. This CDR3 comprises 13 residues.

This clone occurred once. A much larger clonotype is one base distant, so this may be a read error. CDR3 loop: CASRPKGAAPGNQLQHF. In nucleotides, the CDR3 is TGTGCCAGCAGGCCTAAAGGCGCCGCCCCTGGCAATCAGCTCCAGCATTTT. V usage is TRBV28 and J usage is TRBJ1-5; D gene unclear. Germline V lookup: CDR1 MDHEN, CDR2 SYDVKM. This CDR3 spans 17 amino acids. Combining the CDR3 with reference TRBV28 and TRBJ1-5 gives the whole variable domain DVKVTQSSRYLVKRTGEKVFLECVQDMDHENMFWYRQDPGLGLRLIYFSYDVKMKEKGDIPEGYSVSREKKERFSLILESASTNQTSMYLCASRPKGAAPGNQLQHFGDGTRLSIL.

This chain connects TRBV7-2 to TRBJ2-7; the D gene is possibly TRBD2 (6 bases). V lost 6 bases and J lost 3, with 24 bases in between. CDR3 size: 17 residues. Germline V gene sequence: CDR1 SGHTA, CDR2 FQGNSA. The CDR3 region is CASSPQGSGGFNYEQYF. In DNA form, the CDR3 reads TGTGCCAGCAGTCCCCAGGGTAGCGGAGGATTCAACTACGAGCAGTACTTC.

J is TRBJ1-6 and V is TRBV10-3; 8 bases fit TRBD1. Per germline, CDR1 ENHRY and CDR2 SYGVKD. CDR3 size: 13 residues. Losses at the gene ends were 8 bases for V and 7 bases for J; bases not matched to a gene: 4. The CDR3 sequence: CAIGQGGNSPLHF. The CDR3 DNA follows: TGTGCCATCGGACAGGGAGGCAATTCACCCCTCCACTTT.

J is TRBJ1-1 and V is TRBV30, with D unresolved. In germline, CDR1 is GTSNPN, CDR2 SVGIG (reference sequence). This CDR3 spans 11 amino acids. V lost 6 bases and J lost 4, with 9 bases in between. DNA of the CDR3: TGTGCCTGCGTTAGGAGCACTGAAGCTTTCTTT. Protein sequence: CACVRSTEAFF.

This rearrangement joins TRBV6-1 to TRBJ2-7; 10 bases agree with TRBD2. V lost 8 bases to trimming and J lost 1 base; unmatched junction nucleotides: 5. The germline V gene encodes CDR1 MNHNS and CDR2 SASEGT. The CDR3 runs 14 residues. The DNA of the CDR3 is TGTGCCAGCCTCAGGACTAGCGGTTCCTACGAGCAGTACTTC. It encodes CASLRTSGSYEQYF.

The chain has TRBV5-6 and TRBJ1-1; 7 bases fit TRBD1. Germline V gene lookup returns CDR1 SGHDT and CDR2 YYEEEE. CDR3 length: 14 residues. Trimming removed 0 bases from V and 5 bases from J; junction bases left unmatched: 4. The CDR3 coding sequence is TGTGCCAGCAGCTTGGTACAGGGGAGTACTGAAGCTTTCTTT. Amino acids: CASSLVQGSTEAFF.